These 32 T cell receptor beta chains originate from one sample sequenced in a study of OX40 agonist ivuxolimab in advanced cancers. Assay used: immunoSEQ multiplex PCR; TCRdb lists only in-frame clones, some missing. The table includes some 57,000 clones, approximately 87% detected once. Material: CD4+ or CD8+ T cells sorted from blood, obtained in a trial of the OX40 agonist ivuxolimab. These receptors came from an adult with an advanced solid tumor such as melanoma, head and neck, liver or kidney cancer.

The genes are TRBV5-1 and TRBJ1-1, with TRBD1 matching 7 bases. This CDR3 region has 13 residues. Per germline, CDR1 SGHRS and CDR2 YFSETQ. Trimming at V came to 4 bases and at J to 5 bases, leaving 5 bases not matched to a gene. CDR3 nucleotides: TGCGCCAGCAGCCCGAGGGGGCATACTGAAGCTTTCTTT. Its protein product is CASSPRGHTEAFF. The variable domain in full, with the rest retrieved from reference TRBV5-1 and TRBJ1-1, is KAGVTQTPRYLIKTRGQQVTLSCSPISGHRSVSWYQQTPGQGLQFLFEYFSETQRNKGNFPGRFSGRQFSNSRSEMNVSTLELGDSALYLCASSPRGHTEAFFGQGTRLTVV.

The V call is TRBV11-3, the J call TRBJ2-1, with D hard to call. Trimming cost V 5 bases and J 7 bases, with 12 bases left between them. Germline V gene lookup returns CDR1 SGHNT and CDR2 YENEEA. CDR3 length: 13 amino acids. This chain's CDR3 is CASSPAAENEQFF. CDR3 bases: TGTGCCAGCAGCCCCGCGGCGGAGAATGAGCAGTTCTTC. Supplemented by reference TRBV11-3 and TRBJ2-1, the full variable domain reads EAGVVQSPRYKIIEKKQPVAFWCNPISGHNTLYWYLQNLGQGPELLIRYENEEAVDDSQLPKDRFSAERLKGVDSTLKIQPAELGDSAVYLCASSPAAENEQFFGPGTRLTVL.

The chain has TRBV6-5 and TRBJ1-1; 9 nucleotides line up with TRBD1. The germline V gene encodes CDR1 MNHEY and CDR2 SVGAGI. Trimming at V came to 7 bases and at J to 1 base, leaving 4 bases not matched to a gene. The CDR3 length is 14 residues. The CDR3 region has the DNA TGTGCCAGCATTCCGACAGGGGGGAACACTGAAGCTTTCTTT. Its translation is CASIPTGGNTEAFF.

This CDR3 is CASSLRDRATDTQYF. The CDR3 region has the DNA TGTGCCAGCAGCTTGAGGGACAGGGCCACAGATACGCAGTATTTT. The chain is built from TRBV11-2 and TRBJ2-3, with TRBD1 matching 9 bases. Germline assignment: CDR1 SGHAT and CDR2 FQNNGV. The CDR3 sequence is 15 residues long. The V segment lost 3 bases and the J segment 2 bases; nucleotides outside the gene matches: 3.

The V and J genes are TRBV18 and TRBJ2-1; 15 bases agree with TRBD2. The CDR3 has 16 residues. Germline values: CDR1 KGHSH, CDR2 LQKENI. Trimming cost V 0 bases and J 7 bases; bases outside gene matches: 1. The chain's CDR3 is CASSPPGLAGGNEQFF. The CDR3 DNA reads TGTGCCAGCTCACCACCGGGACTAGCGGGGGGAAATGAGCAGTTCTTC.

The genes are TRBV14 and TRBJ2-3; 9 positions match TRBD2. CDR1 and CDR2 (germline): SGHDN, FVKESK. The V and J ends lost 5 bases and 5 bases, in that order; junction bases with no gene match: 17. The CDR3 has 18 residues. For the CDR3, the DNA is TGTGCCAGCAGCGAAAAAAGGGCTGGCGGGGGGGCCGGAGATACGCAGTATTTT. Translating it yields CASSEKRAGGGAGDTQYF.

The chain carries TRBV7-2 and TRBJ1-2; the D gene is possibly TRBD1 (6 bases). Germline V gene sequence: CDR1 SGHTA, CDR2 FQGNSA. V dropped 4 bases and J dropped 8 bases, with 17 bases sitting between them. The CDR3 covers 14 residues. The CDR3 reads CASSSYRVAWGYTF. Here the CDR3 DNA reads TGTGCCAGCAGCTCCTACAGGGTAGCGTGGGGCTACACCTTC.

This clone came up once. The chain combines TRBV10-3 with TRBJ1-2; D may be TRBD1 (5 bases). Germline V gene data show CDR1 as ENHRY and CDR2 as SYGVKD. Trimming took off 0 bases at V and 6 bases at J, with 14 bases between the two ends. The CDR3 is 15 amino acids. In DNA, the CDR3 is TGTGCCATCAGTGAGTCCTTGGGGGATTTGGATGGCTACACCTTC. It translates to CAISESLGDLDGYTF.

The chain has TRBV5-1 and TRBJ2-7, with D perhaps TRBD2 (6 bases). From germline, CDR1 is SGHRS and CDR2 YFSETQ. The CDR3 is made up of 13 amino acids. Trimming left V 3 bases short and J 4 bases short, with 11 bases between. The CDR3 region has the DNA TGCGCCAGCAGCTCGGGGACTTTATACGAGCAGTACTTC. Its translation is CASSSGTLYEQYF.

V and J are TRBV19 and TRBJ1-3; D unclear. The CDR3 has 13 amino acids. Trimming removed 7 bases from V and 1 base from J, with 8 bases in between. Germline loops: CDR1 LNHDA, CDR2 SQIVND (reference sequence). This CDR3 is CASKGLSGNTIYF. The CDR3 DNA reads TGTGCCAGTAAGGGTCTTTCTGGAAACACCATATATTTT. The full variable domain, with the rest looked up from reference TRBV19 and TRBJ1-3, is DGGITQSPKYLFRKEGQNVTLSCEQNLNHDAMYWYRQDPGQGLRLIYYSQIVNDFQKGDIAEGYSVSREKKESFPLTVTSAQKNPTAFYLCASKGLSGNTIYFGEGSWLTVV.

This clone is a singleton in its sample. Here the CDR3 DNA reads TGTGCCAGCAGCCCCGACAGAAGCTCCTACGAGCAGTACTTC. It encodes CASSPDRSSYEQYF. The chain links TRBV7-2 to TRBJ2-7; possible D gene TRBD1, 5 bases. The ends were cut back, 5 bases at V and 0 bases at J, with 11 bases in the middle. This CDR3 is 14 amino acids long. CDR1 SGHTA and CDR2 FQGNSA come from the germline V gene. Complete variable domain (other parts from reference TRBV7-2 and TRBJ2-7): GAGVSQSPSNKVTEKGKDVELRCDPISGHTALYWYRQSLGQGLEFLIYFQGNSAPDKSGLPSDRFSAERTGGSVSTLTIQRTQQEDSAVYLCASSPDRSSYEQYFGPGTRLTVT.

This clone appeared once. This chain joins TRBV30 and TRBJ2-5, with D perhaps TRBD1 (6 bases). Germline V gives CDR1 GTSNPN, CDR2 SVGIG (reference sequence). The CDR3 is made up of 12 amino acids. V lost 2 bases and J lost 5, with 9 bases in between. CDR3 residues: CAWSLQGETQYF. The CDR3 region has the DNA TGTGCCTGGAGTCTCCAGGGGGAGACCCAGTACTTC.

V and J are TRBV5-5 and TRBJ1-2; D is unresolved. The CDR3 length is 14 residues. Trimming shortened V by 3 bases and J by 4 bases, and 13 bases separated the two germline ends. Per germline, CDR1 SGHKS and CDR2 YYEKEE (reference sequence). The CDR3 sequence: CASSSSRNSYGYTF. In DNA, the CDR3 is TGTGCCAGCAGCTCCTCCAGGAACAGCTATGGCTACACCTTC.

This rearrangement joins TRBV18 to TRBJ1-5; D call uncertain. V was trimmed by 6 bases and J by 0 bases, leaving 18 bases between them. The CDR3 sequence is 17 residues long. The germline V gene encodes CDR1 KGHSH and CDR2 LQKENI. The CDR3: CASSPGPSLNSNQPQHF. DNA of the CDR3: TGTGCCAGCTCGCCTGGTCCGAGCTTGAATAGCAATCAGCCCCAGCATTTT. The full variable domain, its missing parts supplied by reference TRBV18 and TRBJ1-5, is NAGVMQNPRHLVRRRGQEARLRCSPMKGHSHVYWYRQLPEEGLKFMVYLQKENIIDESGMPKERFSAEFPKEGPSILRIQQVVRGDSAAYFCASSPGPSLNSNQPQHFGDGTRLSIL.

The J gene is TRBJ1-2, the V gene TRBV5-4; 9 nucleotides align to TRBD1. Germline values: CDR1 SGHNT, CDR2 YYREEE (reference sequence). After removal of 4 bases from V and 4 bases from J, the junction contained 8 bases not matched to a gene. The length of the CDR3 is 15 residues. The CDR3 is CASSTGGADPYGYTF. CDR3 coding DNA: TGTGCCAGCAGCACAGGGGGCGCGGATCCCTATGGCTACACCTTC.

The chain uses TRBV7-3 and TRBJ2-3; 7 nucleotides agree with TRBD1. This CDR3 has 14 amino acids. Germline V gene lookup returns CDR1 SGHTA and CDR2 FQGTGA. J gave up 4 bases and V 1 base, and 2 bases lay outside the gene matches. CDR3 sequence reads: CASSLRGQPDTQYF. The CDR3 DNA reads TGTGCCAGCAGCTTAAGGGGACAGCCAGATACGCAGTATTTT.

This clone was seen only once. CDR3 region: CASSTPTGGGGTEAFF. DNA of the CDR3: TGTGCCAGTAGTACCCCGACAGGGGGCGGTGGCACTGAAGCTTTCTTT. The chain carries TRBV19 and TRBJ1-1; TRBD1 agrees at 10 bases. Losses at the gene ends were 4 bases for V and 4 bases for J; bases not matched to a gene: 9. The germline V gene has CDR1 LNHDA and CDR2 SQIVND (reference sequence). The CDR3 extends over 16 amino acids. Full variable domain (remainder filled in from reference TRBV19 and TRBJ1-1): DGGITQSPKYLFRKEGQNVTLSCEQNLNHDAMYWYRQDPGQGLRLIYYSQIVNDFQKGDIAEGYSVSREKKESFPLTVTSAQKNPTAFYLCASSTPTGGGGTEAFFGQGTRLTVV.

The V gene is TRBV28, the J gene TRBJ2-1, with 7 bases aligning to TRBD2. Germline CDR1 and CDR2: MDHEN and SYDVKM. The V and J ends lost 5 bases and 0 bases, in that order; junction bases with no gene match: 10. The CDR3 covers 17 residues. The CDR3 coding sequence is TGTGCCAGCAGTAGGCTAGCGGTGGGAAGCTCCTACAATGAGCAGTTCTTC. Translating it yields CASSRLAVGSSYNEQFF.

This chain uses TRBV2 with TRBJ1-1, with 10 bases matching TRBD1. Germline V gene lookup returns CDR1 SNHLY and CDR2 FYNNEI. Trimming took 5 bases from V and 5 from J; bases not matched to a gene: 5. The CDR3 has 14 amino acids. The CDR3 sequence: CASSLDRGRTEAFF. The CDR3 DNA sequence: TGTGCCAGCAGTTTGGACAGGGGGAGGACTGAAGCTTTCTTT.

The CDR3 region is CAISGSSGDRETQYF. DNA of the CDR3: TGTGCCATCAGTGGGTCCTCAGGGGACAGGGAGACCCAGTACTTC. V usage is TRBV10-3 and J usage is TRBJ2-5; 8 bases fit TRBD1. J gave up 5 bases and V 4 bases, and 9 bases lay outside the gene matches. CDR3 length equals 15 residues. In germline, CDR1 is ENHRY, CDR2 SYGVKD.

V gene TRBV5-8 combines with J gene TRBJ1-5; the match to TRBD1 covers 9 bases. The CDR3 sequence is 15 residues long. V lost 3 bases, J lost 3 bases, and 4 bases stayed unmatched. The germline V gene encodes CDR1 SGHTS and CDR2 YDEGEE. The CDR3 DNA reads as TGTGCCAGCAGCTGGGGGACAGGGAACAATCAGCCCCAGCATTTT. This sequence encodes CASSWGTGNNQPQHF.

The V gene is TRBV6-6, the J gene TRBJ1-1; tentatively, D is TRBD1 (5 bases). V was trimmed by 0 bases and J by 5 bases, leaving 10 bases between them. This CDR3 is 14 amino acids long. Per the germline V gene, CDR1 is MNHNY and CDR2 is SVGAGI (reference sequence). The CDR3 sequence: CASSYSAGGTEAFF. For the CDR3, the DNA is TGTGCCAGCAGTTACTCGGCCGGGGGGACTGAAGCTTTCTTT.

The gene calls are TRBV6-5 and TRBJ1-1; no clear D gene. This CDR3 contains 15 residues. Looked up from germline, CDR1 is MNHEY and CDR2 is SVGAGI. V lost 6 bases, J lost 0 bases, and 14 bases lay in between. CDR3 bases: TGTGCCAGCAGCCGCGCCGGGCCTATGAACACTGAAGCTTTCTTT. Its translation: CASSRAGPMNTEAFF.

The chain is built from TRBV4-1 and TRBJ1-1; 12 bases fit TRBD1. The CDR3 extends over 19 amino acids. Germline CDR1 MGHRA, CDR2 YSYEKL. The V segment lost 7 bases and the J segment 0 bases; nucleotides outside the gene matches: 15. The CDR3 loop reads CASTEYGTGGAVVNTEAFF. The CDR3 DNA follows: TGCGCCAGCACCGAATACGGGACAGGGGGCGCGGTCGTGAACACTGAAGCTTTCTTT.

A single count supports this clone. The chain is built from TRBV6-5 and TRBJ1-1; D uncertain. V lost 6 bases and J lost 1, with 12 bases in between. The germline V gene encodes CDR1 MNHEY and CDR2 SVGAGI. This CDR3 contains 14 residues. The CDR3 loop reads CASSPSQANTEAFF. In DNA, the CDR3 is TGTGCCAGCAGCCCCTCCCAGGCGAACACTGAAGCTTTCTTT.

This rearrangement joins TRBV6-5 to TRBJ1-1, with D perhaps matching TRBD1 (5 bases). V shed 0 bases and J shed 7 bases, with 15 bases lying between them. This CDR3 region has 15 residues. Germline CDR1 is MNHEY and CDR2 is SVGAGI. CDR3 nucleotide sequence: TGTGCCAGCAGTTACTCGACCGGGACCGGGGTTGAAGCTTTCTTT. It is translated as CASSYSTGTGVEAFF.

CDR3 in DNA: TGTGCCGGTTTAGCGGGCCCTATCACCTTC. Translating gives CAGLAGPITF. The genes are TRBV2 and TRBJ1-2; no definite D call. Germline CDR1 reads SNHLY; CDR2 reads FYNNEI. The length of the CDR3 is 10 residues. V gave up 11 bases and J gave up 13 bases, with 17 bases separating them.

The gene calls are TRBV28 and TRBJ2-1; D possibly uses TRBD1 or TRBD2 (5 bases each). Germline CDR1 reads MDHEN; CDR2 reads SYDVKM. V lost 6 bases, J lost 4 bases, and 22 bases lay in between. CDR3 size: 17 residues. CDR3 DNA: TGTGCCAGCAGCCCCGGGGCCGGGCCCATTTTTTACAATGAGCAGTTCTTC. Protein product: CASSPGAGPIFYNEQFF.

CDR3 residues: CASSSGLAGSETQYF. The CDR3 region has the DNA TGCGCCAGCAGTTCGGGACTAGCGGGGAGTGAGACCCAGTACTTC. V usage is TRBV4-1 and J usage is TRBJ2-5; 13 positions agree with TRBD2. This CDR3 is built from 15 residues. The germline gives CDR1 MGHRA, CDR2 YSYEKL. Losses at the gene ends were 6 bases for V and 5 bases for J; bases not matched to a gene: 6.

This chain uses TRBV19 with TRBJ2-1, with a tentative D call TRBD2 (5 bases). V lost 5 bases, J lost 2 bases, and 7 bases lay in between. The CDR3 totals 13 residues. In germline, CDR1 is LNHDA, CDR2 SQIVND (reference sequence). CDR3 region: CASSSGAYNEQFF. The CDR3 DNA reads as TGTGCCAGTAGTTCCGGGGCCTACAATGAGCAGTTCTTC.

The V gene is TRBV7-6, the J gene TRBJ2-3, with TRBD2 matching 11 bases. CDR1 is SGHVS and CDR2 is FNYEAQ in the germline V gene. This CDR3 contains 17 residues. J lost 4 bases, V lost 0 bases, and 6 bases had no gene match. The CDR3 protein is CASSLAWSSGGPDTQYF. The CDR3 DNA is TGTGCCAGCAGCTTAGCGTGGTCTAGCGGGGGGCCAGATACGCAGTATTTT. Combining the CDR3 with reference TRBV7-6 and TRBJ2-3 gives the whole variable domain GAGVSQSPRYKVTKRGQDVALRCDPISGHVSLYWYRQALGQGPEFLTYFNYEAQQDKSGLPNDRFSAERPEGSISTLTIQRTEQRDSAMYRCASSLAWSSGGPDTQYFGPGTRLTVL.

The V gene is TRBV6-1, the J gene TRBJ1-5, with D hard to call. Trimming pared 2 bases from V and 4 bases from J, leaving 18 bases between. This CDR3 spans 17 amino acids. The germline gives CDR1 MNHNS, CDR2 SASEGT. The DNA for the CDR3 is TGTGCCAGCAGTGAAATGTTAGGAACAGAACGAAATCAGCCCCAGCATTTT. It encodes CASSEMLGTERNQPQHF.